Listed below are T cell receptor beta chains from one sample, sequenced in a study of monozygotic twins with inflammatory bowel disease. From its re-call of the 5' RACE reads, TCRdb lists each CDR3 protein once, without DNA. Recorded for this sample: a few hundred thousand distinct CDR3 sequences. The sequenced sample consisted of blood. The receptors originated from a human donor with ulcerative colitis or Crohn's disease, or a healthy co-twin of an affected twin (not recorded which). Both conserved end residues are part of each CDR3. Each record gives: J gene, V gene, CDR3 protein.

j_gene: TRBJ2-2
v_gene: TRBV5-6
CDR3aa: CASSFRDRATGELFF

j_gene: TRBJ2-2
v_gene: TRBV9
CDR3aa: CASSVGEVPNTGELFF

j_gene: TRBJ2-3
v_gene: TRBV20-1
CDR3aa: CSAPSSDRLAGGVTDTQYF

j_gene: TRBJ2-1
v_gene: TRBV20-1
CDR3aa: CSARVGRAYNEQFF

j_gene: TRBJ2-7
v_gene: TRBV5-1
CDR3aa: CASSLSGSGYEQYF

j_gene: TRBJ2-7
v_gene: TRBV28
CDR3aa: CASSSSGRSSHEQYF

j_gene: TRBJ2-2
v_gene: TRBV30
CDR3aa: CAWSVTRGTGELFF

j_gene: TRBJ2-1
v_gene: TRBV24-1
CDR3aa: CATSDPGPPGSSYNEQFF

j_gene: TRBJ1-5
v_gene: TRBV12-3/TRBV12-4
CDR3aa: CASSFGGKMTQPQHF

j_gene: TRBJ2-1
v_gene: TRBV19
CDR3aa: CASSISLAGVNEQFF

j_gene: TRBJ1-1
v_gene: TRBV4-1
CDR3aa: CASSQDRGALTEAFF

j_gene: TRBJ1-1
v_gene: TRBV7-2
CDR3aa: CASSLEVASGEAFF

j_gene: TRBJ1-3
v_gene: TRBV12-3/TRBV12-4
CDR3aa: CASSWGNTIYF

j_gene: TRBJ2-1
v_gene: TRBV12-3/TRBV12-4
CDR3aa: CASSLIGLNNEQFF

j_gene: TRBJ2-2
v_gene: TRBV11-2
CDR3aa: CASSLQFGSRGVTGELFF

j_gene: TRBJ2-3
v_gene: TRBV20-1
CDR3aa: CSAGKGATDTQYF

j_gene: TRBJ2-2
v_gene: TRBV6-1
CDR3aa: CASGGVANTGELFF

j_gene: TRBJ2-6
v_gene: TRBV20-1
CDR3aa: CSARGDSGANVLTF

j_gene: TRBJ2-7
v_gene: TRBV7-2
CDR3aa: CASSFGTGSSYEQYF

j_gene: TRBJ2-7
v_gene: TRBV12-3/TRBV12-4
CDR3aa: CASSRSGTEIRFIQGEYF

j_gene: TRBJ2-6
v_gene: TRBV29-1
CDR3aa: CSVEETRLAGGLSGANVLTF

j_gene: TRBJ2-7
v_gene: TRBV29-1
CDR3aa: CSVASNLVGEQYF

j_gene: TRBJ2-1
v_gene: TRBV12-3/TRBV12-4
CDR3aa: CASSFGPTNPYNEQFF

j_gene: TRBJ2-1
v_gene: TRBV20-1
CDR3aa: CSASTASGLSYQQFF

j_gene: TRBJ1-5
v_gene: TRBV20-1
CDR3aa: CSARDPVNQPQHF

j_gene: TRBJ1-2
v_gene: TRBV15
CDR3aa: CATSIGTGTNYGYTF

j_gene: TRBJ2-1
v_gene: TRBV5-1
CDR3aa: CASSLEAHLSYNEQFF

j_gene: TRBJ1-2
v_gene: TRBV5-1
CDR3aa: CASSPTPGQKYLGYTF

j_gene: TRBJ1-5
v_gene: TRBV5-8
CDR3aa: CASSLGINQPQHF

j_gene: TRBJ1-1
v_gene: TRBV10-3
CDR3aa: CAIEIEGGRAFF

j_gene: TRBJ2-1
v_gene: TRBV29-1
CDR3aa: CSKTGGAVGDEQFF

j_gene: TRBJ2-5
v_gene: TRBV21-1
CDR3aa: CASSKAGTENQETQYF

j_gene: TRBJ2-7
v_gene: TRBV6-5
CDR3aa: CASRQGQAYEQYF

j_gene: TRBJ1-1
v_gene: TRBV5-1
CDR3aa: CASSSGLPGTEAFF

j_gene: TRBJ2-5
v_gene: TRBV14
CDR3aa: CASSSLASLWRKETQYF

j_gene: TRBJ2-5
v_gene: TRBV7-2
CDR3aa: CASSLGGITKETQYF

j_gene: TRBJ1-2
v_gene: TRBV20-1
CDR3aa: CSASGTGVGGYTF

j_gene: TRBJ2-1
v_gene: TRBV20-1
CDR3aa: CSASRRGGRYNEQFF

j_gene: TRBJ1-6
v_gene: TRBV20-1
CDR3aa: CSAREGTGPSPLHF

j_gene: TRBJ2-5
v_gene: TRBV28
CDR3aa: CASSLWFATSAETQYF

j_gene: TRBJ1-1
v_gene: TRBV5-6
CDR3aa: CASSFDPLRWNTEAFF

j_gene: TRBJ2-3
v_gene: TRBV6-2/TRBV6-3
CDR3aa: CASSYLTAPPVGREGITDTQYF

j_gene: TRBJ2-7
v_gene: TRBV5-1
CDR3aa: CASRLAVSYEQYF

j_gene: TRBJ1-2
v_gene: TRBV20-1
CDR3aa: CSAMRPNYGYTF

j_gene: TRBJ2-5
v_gene: TRBV18
CDR3aa: CASSPPTGGAGQETQYF

j_gene: TRBJ2-7
v_gene: TRBV6-1
CDR3aa: CASNAGTSGSYEQYF

j_gene: TRBJ1-6
v_gene: TRBV11-2
CDR3aa: CASSLRTGTYNSPLHF

j_gene: TRBJ2-3
v_gene: TRBV6-5
CDR3aa: CASSYYGQGEDTQYF

j_gene: TRBJ2-7
v_gene: TRBV15
CDR3aa: CATSRPLASEQYF